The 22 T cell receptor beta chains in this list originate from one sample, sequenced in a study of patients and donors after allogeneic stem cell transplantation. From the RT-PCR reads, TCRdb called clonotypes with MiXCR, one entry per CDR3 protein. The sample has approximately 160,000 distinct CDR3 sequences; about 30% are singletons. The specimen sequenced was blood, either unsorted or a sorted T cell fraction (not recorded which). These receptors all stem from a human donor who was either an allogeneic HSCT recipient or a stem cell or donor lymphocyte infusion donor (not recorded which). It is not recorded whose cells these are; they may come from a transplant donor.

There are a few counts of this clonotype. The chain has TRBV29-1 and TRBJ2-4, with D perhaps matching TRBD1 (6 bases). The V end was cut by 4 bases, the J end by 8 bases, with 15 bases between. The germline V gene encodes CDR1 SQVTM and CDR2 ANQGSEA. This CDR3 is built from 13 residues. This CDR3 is CSVVEQGLDIQYF. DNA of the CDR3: TGCAGCGTTGTCGAACAGGGTTTGGACATTCAGTACTTC.

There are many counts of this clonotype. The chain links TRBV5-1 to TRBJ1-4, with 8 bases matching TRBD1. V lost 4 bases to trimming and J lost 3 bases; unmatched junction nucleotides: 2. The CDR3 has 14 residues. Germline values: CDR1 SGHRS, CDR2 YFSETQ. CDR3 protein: CASSPGQANEKLFF. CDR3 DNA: TGCGCCAGCAGCCCGGGACAGGCTAATGAAAAACTGTTTTTT. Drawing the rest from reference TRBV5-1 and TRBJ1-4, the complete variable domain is KAGVTQTPRYLIKTRGQQVTLSCSPISGHRSVSWYQQTPGQGLQFLFEYFSETQRNKGNFPGRFSGRQFSNSRSEMNVSTLELGDSALYLCASSPGQANEKLFFGSGTQLSVL.

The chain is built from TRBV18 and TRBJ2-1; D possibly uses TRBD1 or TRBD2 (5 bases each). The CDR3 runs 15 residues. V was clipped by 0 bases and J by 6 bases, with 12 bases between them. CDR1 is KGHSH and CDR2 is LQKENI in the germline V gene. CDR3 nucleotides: TGTGCCAGCTCACCACCGGGGCTAGCAGGCAATGAGCAGTTCTTC. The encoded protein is CASSPPGLAGNEQFF.

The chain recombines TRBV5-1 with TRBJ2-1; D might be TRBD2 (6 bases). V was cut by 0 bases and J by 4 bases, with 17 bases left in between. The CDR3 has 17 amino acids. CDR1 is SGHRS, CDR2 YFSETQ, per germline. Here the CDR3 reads CASSLVVVGSGYNEQFF. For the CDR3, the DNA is TGCGCCAGCAGCTTGGTGGTCGTCGGGAGTGGGTACAATGAGCAGTTCTTC. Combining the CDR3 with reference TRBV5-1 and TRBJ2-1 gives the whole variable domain KAGVTQTPRYLIKTRGQQVTLSCSPISGHRSVSWYQQTPGQGLQFLFEYFSETQRNKGNFPGRFSGRQFSNSRSEMNVSTLELGDSALYLCASSLVVVGSGYNEQFFGPGTRLTVL.

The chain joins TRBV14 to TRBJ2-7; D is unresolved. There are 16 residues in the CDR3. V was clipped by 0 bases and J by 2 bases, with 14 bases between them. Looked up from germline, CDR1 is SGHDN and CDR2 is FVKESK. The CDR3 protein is CASSQDPVIQAYEQYF. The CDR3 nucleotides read TGTGCCAGCAGCCAAGACCCGGTCATCCAGGCCTACGAGCAGTACTTC.

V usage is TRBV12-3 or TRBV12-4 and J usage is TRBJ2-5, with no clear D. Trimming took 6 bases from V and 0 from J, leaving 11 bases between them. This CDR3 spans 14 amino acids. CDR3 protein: CASSHSAHQETQYF. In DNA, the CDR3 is TGTGCCAGCAGCCACAGCGCTCACCAAGAGACCCAGTACTTC.

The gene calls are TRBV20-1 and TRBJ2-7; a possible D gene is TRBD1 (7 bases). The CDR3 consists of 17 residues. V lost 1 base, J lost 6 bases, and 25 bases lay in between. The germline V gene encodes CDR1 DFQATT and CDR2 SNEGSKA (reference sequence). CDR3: CSARGLGRGTLEGEQYF. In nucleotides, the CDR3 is TGCAGTGCTAGAGGCCTCGGCAGGGGGACTCTAGAGGGCGAGCAGTACTTC.

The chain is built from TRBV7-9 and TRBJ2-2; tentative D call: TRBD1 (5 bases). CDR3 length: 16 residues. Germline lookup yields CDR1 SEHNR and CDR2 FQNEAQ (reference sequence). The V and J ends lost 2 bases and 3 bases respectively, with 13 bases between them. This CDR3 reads CASSLMSGLDTGELFF. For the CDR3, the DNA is TGTGCCAGCAGCTTAATGTCAGGGCTCGACACCGGGGAGCTGTTTTTT.

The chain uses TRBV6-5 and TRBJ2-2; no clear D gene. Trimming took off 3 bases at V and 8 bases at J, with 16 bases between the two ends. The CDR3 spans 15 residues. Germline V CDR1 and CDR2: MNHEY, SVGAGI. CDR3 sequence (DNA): TGTGCCAGCAGTTATGGCCTGCTAGGTGGGGGGGAGCTGTTTTTT. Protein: CASSYGLLGGGELFF.

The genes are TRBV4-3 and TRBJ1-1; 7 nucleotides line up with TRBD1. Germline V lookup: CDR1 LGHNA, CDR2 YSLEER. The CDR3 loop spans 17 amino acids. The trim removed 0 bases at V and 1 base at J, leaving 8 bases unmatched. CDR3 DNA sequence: TGCGCCAGCAGCCAAGATGGGTTAGGGACAGCGAACACTGAAGCTTTCTTT. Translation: CASSQDGLGTANTEAFF.

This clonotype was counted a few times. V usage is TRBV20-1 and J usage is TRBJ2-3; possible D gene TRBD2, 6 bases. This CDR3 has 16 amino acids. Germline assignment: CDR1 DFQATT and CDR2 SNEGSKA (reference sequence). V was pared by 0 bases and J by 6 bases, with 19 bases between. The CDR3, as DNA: TGCAGTGCTAGAGATAGGAAACTGTCTCGGGGGGATACGCAGTATTTT. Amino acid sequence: CSARDRKLSRGDTQYF.

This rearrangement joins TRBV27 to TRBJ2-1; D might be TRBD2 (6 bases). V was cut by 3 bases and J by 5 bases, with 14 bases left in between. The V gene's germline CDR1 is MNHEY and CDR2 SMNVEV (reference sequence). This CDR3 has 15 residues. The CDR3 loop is CASSLGLARNNEQFF. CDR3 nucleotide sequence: TGTGCCAGCAGTTTGGGTCTAGCGAGAAACAATGAGCAGTTCTTC.

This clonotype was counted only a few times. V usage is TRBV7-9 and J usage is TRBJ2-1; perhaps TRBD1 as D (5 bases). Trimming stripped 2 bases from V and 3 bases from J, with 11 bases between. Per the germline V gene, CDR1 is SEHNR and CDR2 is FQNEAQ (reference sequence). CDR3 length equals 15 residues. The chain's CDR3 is CASSLIGQGYNEQFF. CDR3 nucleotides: TGTGCCAGCAGCTTAATCGGTCAGGGCTACAATGAGCAGTTCTTC.

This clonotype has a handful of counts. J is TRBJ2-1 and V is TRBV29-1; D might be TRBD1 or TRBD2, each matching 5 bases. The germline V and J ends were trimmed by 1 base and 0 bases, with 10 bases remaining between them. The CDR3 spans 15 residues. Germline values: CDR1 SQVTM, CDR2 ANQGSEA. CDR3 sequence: CSVEAAGSSYNEQFF. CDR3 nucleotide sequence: TGCAGCGTTGAAGCTGCAGGGAGCTCCTACAATGAGCAGTTCTTC.

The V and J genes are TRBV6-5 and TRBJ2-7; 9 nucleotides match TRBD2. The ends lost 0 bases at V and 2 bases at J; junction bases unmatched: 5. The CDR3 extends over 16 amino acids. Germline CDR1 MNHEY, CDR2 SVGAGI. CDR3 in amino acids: CASSYSASGAAYEQYF. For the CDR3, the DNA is TGTGCCAGCAGTTACTCGGCTAGCGGGGCCGCCTACGAGCAGTACTTC.

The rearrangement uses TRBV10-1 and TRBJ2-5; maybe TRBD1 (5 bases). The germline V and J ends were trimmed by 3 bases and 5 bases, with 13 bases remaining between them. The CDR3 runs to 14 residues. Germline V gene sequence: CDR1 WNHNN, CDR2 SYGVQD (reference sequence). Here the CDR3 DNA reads TGCGCCAGCAGTGACAGGGCTCCAAGGGAGACCCAGTACTTC. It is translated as CASSDRAPRETQYF.

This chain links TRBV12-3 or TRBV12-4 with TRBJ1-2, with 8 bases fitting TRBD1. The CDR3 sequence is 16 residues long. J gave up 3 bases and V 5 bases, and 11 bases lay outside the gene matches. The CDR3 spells CASSPSQTGEDYGYTF. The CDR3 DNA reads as TGTGCCAGCAGTCCTAGCCAGACAGGGGAGGACTATGGCTACACCTTC.

As DNA, the CDR3 is TGTGCCAGCAGTGGGGAAGATCAGCCCCAGCATTTT. This gives the protein CASSGEDQPQHF. J is TRBJ1-5 and V is TRBV7-9; D unclear. Deletions cut 6 bases from V and 5 bases from J, with 8 bases between. Germline CDR1 is SEHNR and CDR2 is FQNEAQ (reference sequence). This CDR3 has 12 amino acids.

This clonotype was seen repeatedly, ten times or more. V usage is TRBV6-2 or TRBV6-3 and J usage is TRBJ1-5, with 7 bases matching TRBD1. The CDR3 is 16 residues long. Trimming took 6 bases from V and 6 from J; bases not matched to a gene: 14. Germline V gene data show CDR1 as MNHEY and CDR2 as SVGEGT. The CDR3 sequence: CASSPPTGLGIQPQHF. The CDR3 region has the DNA TGTGCCAGCAGCCCCCCGACAGGGCTCGGAATTCAGCCCCAGCATTTT.

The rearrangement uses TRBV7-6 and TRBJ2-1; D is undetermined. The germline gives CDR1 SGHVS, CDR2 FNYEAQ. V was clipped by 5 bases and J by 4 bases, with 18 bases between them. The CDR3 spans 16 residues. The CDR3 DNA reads TGTGCCAGCAGCCCGAGCGTTGCGGAAATTTACAATGAGCAGTTCTTC. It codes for CASSPSVAEIYNEQFF.

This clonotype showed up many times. The CDR3 region has the DNA TGTGCCAGCAGGTCACTCCAGGGGCCCTATGGCTACACCTTC. Residues: CASRSLQGPYGYTF. V usage is TRBV12-3 or TRBV12-4 and J usage is TRBJ1-2; D might be TRBD1 (6 bases). The germline V and J ends were trimmed by 6 bases and 4 bases, with 15 bases remaining between them. CDR3 length: 14 residues.

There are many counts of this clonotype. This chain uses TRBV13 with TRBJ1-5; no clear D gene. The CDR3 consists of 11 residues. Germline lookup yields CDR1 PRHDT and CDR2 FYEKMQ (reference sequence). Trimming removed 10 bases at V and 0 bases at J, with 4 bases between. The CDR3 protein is CAIRSNQPQHF. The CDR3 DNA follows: TGTGCCATACGTAGCAATCAGCCCCAGCATTTT.